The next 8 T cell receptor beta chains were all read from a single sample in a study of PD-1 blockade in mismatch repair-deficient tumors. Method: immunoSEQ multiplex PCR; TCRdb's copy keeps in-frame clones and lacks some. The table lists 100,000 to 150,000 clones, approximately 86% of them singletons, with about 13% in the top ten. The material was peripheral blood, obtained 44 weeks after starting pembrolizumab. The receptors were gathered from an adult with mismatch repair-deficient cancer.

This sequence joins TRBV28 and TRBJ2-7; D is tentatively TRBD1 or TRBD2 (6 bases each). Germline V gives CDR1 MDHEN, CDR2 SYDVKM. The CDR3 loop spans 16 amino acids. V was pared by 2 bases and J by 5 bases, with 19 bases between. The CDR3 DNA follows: TGTGCCAGCAGTTTACTATGCGGGGAGAGGGGGAACGAGCAGTACTTC. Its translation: CASSLLCGERGNEQYF.

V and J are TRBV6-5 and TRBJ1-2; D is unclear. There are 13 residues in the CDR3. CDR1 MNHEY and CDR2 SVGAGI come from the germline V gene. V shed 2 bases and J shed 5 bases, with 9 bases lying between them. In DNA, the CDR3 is TGTGCCAGCAGTTACGGGGAAAAGTATGGCTACACCTTC. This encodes CASSYGEKYGYTF.

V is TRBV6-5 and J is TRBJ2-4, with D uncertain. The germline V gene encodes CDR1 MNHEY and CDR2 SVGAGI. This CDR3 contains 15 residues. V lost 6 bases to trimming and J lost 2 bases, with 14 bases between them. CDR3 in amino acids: CASRLNVWPKNIQYF. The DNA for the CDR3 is TGTGCCAGCAGGTTAAACGTTTGGCCCAAAAACATTCAGTACTTC.

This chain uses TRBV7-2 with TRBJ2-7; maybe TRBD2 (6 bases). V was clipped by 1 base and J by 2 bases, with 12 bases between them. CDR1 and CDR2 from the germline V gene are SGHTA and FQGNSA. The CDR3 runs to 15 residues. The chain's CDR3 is CASSLGRGETYEQYF. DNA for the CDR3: TGTGCCAGCAGCTTAGGGCGGGGAGAAACCTACGAGCAGTACTTC.

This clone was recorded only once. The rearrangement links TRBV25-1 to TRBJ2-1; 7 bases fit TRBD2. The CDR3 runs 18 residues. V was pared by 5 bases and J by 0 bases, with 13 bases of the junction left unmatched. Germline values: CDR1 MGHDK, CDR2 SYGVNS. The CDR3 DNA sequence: TGTGCCAGCAGTTCCAATCTAGCGGCGGGAGTCTCCTACAATGAGCAGTTCTTC. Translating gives CASSSNLAAGVSYNEQFF.

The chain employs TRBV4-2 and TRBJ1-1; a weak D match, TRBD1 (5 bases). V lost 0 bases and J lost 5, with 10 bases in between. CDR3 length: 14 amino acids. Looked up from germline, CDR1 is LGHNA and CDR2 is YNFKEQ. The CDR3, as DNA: TGTGCCAGCAGCCAAGATCGGGGGGAGACTGAAGCTTTCTTT. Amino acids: CASSQDRGETEAFF.

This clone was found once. The CDR3 region has the DNA TGTGCCAGCAGCCTCCCTGGGGGGAGGGGTGGCTACACCTTC. Protein product: CASSLPGGRGGYTF. The genes are TRBV9 and TRBJ1-2, with D perhaps TRBD1 (5 bases). Germline V lookup: CDR1 SGDLS, CDR2 YYNGEE. The CDR3 extends over 14 amino acids. Deletions cut 4 bases from V and 7 bases from J, with 17 bases between.

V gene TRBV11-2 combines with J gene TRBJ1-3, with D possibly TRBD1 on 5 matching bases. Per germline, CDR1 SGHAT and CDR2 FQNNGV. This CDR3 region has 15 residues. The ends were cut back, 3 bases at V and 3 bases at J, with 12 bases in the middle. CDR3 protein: CASSFSRDYGNTIYF. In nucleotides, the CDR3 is TGTGCCAGCAGCTTTAGCAGGGATTATGGAAACACCATATATTTT.